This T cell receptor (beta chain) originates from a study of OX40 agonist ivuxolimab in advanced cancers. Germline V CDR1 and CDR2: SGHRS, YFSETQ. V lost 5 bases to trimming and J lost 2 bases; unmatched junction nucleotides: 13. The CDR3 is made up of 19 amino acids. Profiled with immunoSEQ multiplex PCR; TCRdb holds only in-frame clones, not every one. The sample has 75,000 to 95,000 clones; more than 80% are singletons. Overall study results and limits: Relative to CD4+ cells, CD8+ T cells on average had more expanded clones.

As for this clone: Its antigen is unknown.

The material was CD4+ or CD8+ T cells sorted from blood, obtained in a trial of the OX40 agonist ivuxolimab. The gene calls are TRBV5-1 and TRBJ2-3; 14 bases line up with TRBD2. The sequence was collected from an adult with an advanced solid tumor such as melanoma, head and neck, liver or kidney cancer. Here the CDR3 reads CASSGGTSGSAVDTDTQYF. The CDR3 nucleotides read TGCGCCAGCAGTGGGGGGACTAGCGGGAGCGCAGTGGACACAGATACGCAGTATTTT.